This TCR beta chain is from a study of Graves' ophthalmopathy and Graves' hyperthyroidism. Study-wide results and caveats: Blood also carried most expanded thyroid clonotypes exceeding 0.001 frequency.

Exclusion criteria comprised other autoimmune diseases, uncontrolled infections, pregnancy or lactation in patients. The V end lost 1 base, the J end lost 0 bases, and 7 bases lay between the germline ends. The CDR3 extends over 16 amino acids. Many counts were recorded for this clonotype. Its antigen is as yet unknown. RNA transcripts were the source from which TCR beta CDR3 regions were amplified. After a first-round RT-PCR with HTBI primers, a second-round multiplex PCR was run. From the multiplex PCR reads, TCRdb called clonotypes with MiXCR, one entry per CDR3 protein. The table records about 640,000 distinct CDR3 sequences, roughly two fifths of them present only once.

The sample comprised peripheral blood. This rearrangement joins TRBV12-3 or TRBV12-4 to TRBJ2-6; a possible D gene is TRBD1 (5 bases). The sequence was collected from an adult man with Graves' ophthalmopathy. The CDR3 sequence: CASSLGQTSGANVLTF. CDR3 sequence (DNA): TGTGCCAGCAGTTTAGGACAGACCTCTGGGGCCAACGTCCTGACTTTC.